This T cell receptor (beta chain) was sequenced for a study of tissue T cells after allogeneic stem cell transplantation (dated by TCRdb to about 2022). With respect to the entire study: Over an approximately three-year period, a research-autopsy study prospectively enrolled under ten adult allo-HCT recipients who had steroid-refractory GVHD. For viably preserved blood and marrow, CD3+ T cells were flow-sorted when cell numbers permitted, and smaller samples went directly to DNA extraction. Grafts from donors were received by all GVHD patients, with several grafts being unmodified and three being CD34-selected to deplete T cells. On the human side, the study was prospective and observational, with no blinding or randomization. The study profiled TCR beta repertoires across many tissues from research autopsies of patients with and without GVHD, plus mouse models of GVHD. All GVHD patients had gastrointestinal GVHD and received several lines of GVHD-directed therapy; five or six also had skin involvement. Points the paper makes about the study in general: Only a few T cell clones appeared in more than one patient, yet motif-based clustering showed tissue-specific repertoire signatures that were shared between patients. Within patients, how anatomically similar the tissues were was a key factor in shaping TCR repertoire composition, regardless of disease or transplant status. Sampling depth was acknowledged as a limitation, and the patient cohort was both small and clinically heterogeneous. In both patients and mice, T cells from blood and spleen picked up only a limited part of the TCR repertoire that was detected in tissues. The study did not determine which tissue TCRs were alloreactive or antigen-specific, and some clones might have been persisting host cells.

CDR1 SQVTM and CDR2 ANQGSEA are derived from the germline V gene. The CDR3, cysteine through phenylalanine, is 13 amino acids long. The only DNA kept is the CDR3, 39 bases in frame from the first base. From V the trimming removes 6 bases and from J it removes 7 bases, while the gene matches leave 6 bases of the junction unaccounted for. Libraries were made using the immunoSEQ multiplex PCR assay. Adaptive Biotechnologies performed TCRbeta CDR3 sequencing at survey depth and reported CDR3 sequences, V/J genes, productive frequency, and template counts. TCR beta CDR3 regions were amplified from genomic DNA instead of RNA. The source study handled its data this way. Jensen-Shannon divergence served to quantify pairwise repertoire overlap between tissues, with 0 meaning identical and 1 meaning complete divergence. Based on pairwise JSD values, tissues were grouped by single-linkage agglomerative hierarchical clustering, and the results were shown as dendrograms. GLIPH2 was run on all patient samples with simulation_depth 1000, kmer_min_depth 3, cdr3_length_cutoff 8, keeping groups with more than two unique CDR3s. In a standardized tissue-overlap score, Jaccard GLIPH-group overlap across patients was extrapolated to a standard repertoire size of 1000 clones. Linear mixed-effect models, with tissue included as a fixed effect and individual included as a random effect, were used to assess associations of diversity with clinical or experimental variables. TCRdb stores this immuneACCESS table with in-frame sequences only. Part of the clones is absent; in the studies checked, under half of the shortfall reflects unresolved V genes, and no reason is known for the rest. V and J calls and clone size are as listed in that table; D and trimming were resolved from the DNA. The sample table shows about 26,000 clones, and about 90% are seen once. Together, the top ten hold 1.5% to 2.5% of the sample.

This sample's time point label indicates: recipient (host-origin) PBMCs collected before allo-HCT. For this clone: This receptor's antigen is unknown. The record has no base qualities; no much larger clone is one base away.

The V gene is TRBV29-1 and the J gene is TRBJ1-4, with 9 bases matching TRBD1. The source material was blood, sampled before transplantation. This receptor was identified in a male donor at least 60 years old who later had graft-versus-host disease after an allogeneic stem cell transplant. The CDR3 in this case is CSVGTGPLEKLFF. The nucleotide sequence reads as follows: TGCAGCGTGGGGACAGGGCCTCTTGAAAAACTGTTTTTT.